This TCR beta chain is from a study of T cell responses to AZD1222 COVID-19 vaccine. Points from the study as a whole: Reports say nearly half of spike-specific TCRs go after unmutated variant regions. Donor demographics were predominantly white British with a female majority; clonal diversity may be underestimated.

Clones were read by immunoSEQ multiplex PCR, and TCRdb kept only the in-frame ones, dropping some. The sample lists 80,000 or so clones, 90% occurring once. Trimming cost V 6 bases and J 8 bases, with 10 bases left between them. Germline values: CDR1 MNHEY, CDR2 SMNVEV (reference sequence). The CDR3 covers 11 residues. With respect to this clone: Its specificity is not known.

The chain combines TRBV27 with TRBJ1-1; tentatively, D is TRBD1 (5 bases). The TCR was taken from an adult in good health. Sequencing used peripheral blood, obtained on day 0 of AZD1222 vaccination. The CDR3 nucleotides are TGTGCCAGCAGGTGGGGGGGAGAAGCTTTCTTT. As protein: CASRWGGEAFF.